These 8 T cell receptor beta chains originate from one sample sequenced in a study of blood T cells in healthy people across ages. Primers used in a second PCR of roughly 6 to 11 cycles were a sample-barcoded 5' primer and a J-beta primer mix. TCRdb itself ran the 5' RACE reads through MiXCR, one entry per CDR3 protein. The sample includes about 1,500,000 distinct CDR3 sequences, 42% of them seen just once. Specimen: blood. Receptors were obtained from a woman aged 18 to 35 in good health.

This chain connects TRBV30 to TRBJ1-2; D gene unclear. This CDR3 contains 12 residues. V was pared by 1 base and J by 7 bases, with 10 bases between. The V gene's germline CDR1 is GTSNPN and CDR2 SVGIG (reference sequence). CDR3 sequence reads: CAWSAVGFGYTF. CDR3 DNA sequence: TGTGCCTGGAGTGCCGTCGGTTTTGGCTACACCTTC.

In its sample, this clonotype was seen a few times. The chain carries TRBV20-1 and TRBJ2-7; 7 bases match TRBD2. Germline values: CDR1 DFQATT, CDR2 SNEGSKA (reference sequence). The CDR3 is made up of 15 amino acids. The junction had 5 bases not matched to a gene; V was cut back by 0 bases and J by 0 bases. This CDR3 is CSARDWGEGSYEQYF. The CDR3 DNA reads as TGCAGTGCTAGAGATTGGGGGGAGGGCTCCTACGAGCAGTACTTC.

This chain links TRBV12-3 or TRBV12-4 with TRBJ2-2; D is unresolved. The CDR3 is 14 amino acids. V was shortened by 3 bases and J by 2 bases, with 7 bases between the two germline ends. CDR3 nucleotide sequence: TGTGCCAGCAGTTTTTACAGAAACACCGGGGAGCTGTTTTTT. This gives the protein CASSFYRNTGELFF.

The chain carries TRBV7-2 and TRBJ1-5, with 7 nucleotides matching TRBD1. J gave up 3 bases and V 5 bases, and 7 bases lay outside the gene matches. Germline values: CDR1 SGHTA, CDR2 FQGNSA. This CDR3 is built from 15 residues. CDR3 sequence reads: CASSRTGFDNQPQHF. The CDR3 DNA reads TGTGCCAGCAGCCGGACAGGATTTGACAATCAGCCCCAGCATTTT.

This clonotype was picked up many times. DNA for the CDR3: TGTGCCAGCAGCTTAGCCGTCAGAGCCTCGACGGCTTACGAGCAGTACTTC. Protein: CASSLAVRASTAYEQYF. The rearrangement links TRBV11-1 to TRBJ2-7; D call uncertain. Germline V CDR1 and CDR2: SGHAT, FQDESV (reference sequence). V gave up 0 bases and J gave up 4 bases, with 19 bases separating them. The CDR3 sequence is 17 residues long. Looking up the rest from reference TRBV11-1 and TRBJ2-7 gives the full variable domain: EAEVAQSPRYKITEKSQAVAFWCDPISGHATLYWYRQILGQGPELLVQFQDESVVDDSQLPKDRFSAERLKGVDSTLKIQPAELGDSAMYLCASSLAVRASTAYEQYFGPGTRLTVT.

The J gene is TRBJ2-1, the V gene TRBV7-2; the match to TRBD2 covers 12 bases. The CDR3 sequence is 15 residues long. Germline CDR1 reads SGHTA; CDR2 reads FQGNSA. With 6 bases clipped from V and 5 bases from J, the junction kept 5 bases outside the gene matches. The CDR3 reads CASRIGLAGHNEQFF. CDR3 bases: TGTGCCAGCAGGATAGGACTAGCGGGGCACAATGAGCAGTTCTTC.

This clonotype was found a few times. The rearrangement links TRBV7-8 to TRBJ2-1, with 9 nucleotides matching TRBD2. The CDR3 spans 16 residues. Germline CDR1 is SGHVS and CDR2 is FQNEAQ. After removal of 5 bases from V and 2 bases from J, the junction contained 7 bases not matched to a gene. The chain's CDR3 is CASSPIRLAAYNEQFF. CDR3 nucleotide sequence: TGTGCCAGCAGCCCGATCCGACTAGCGGCCTACAATGAGCAGTTCTTC.

Worth noting for this clonotype: This may stem from a read error, because a much larger clone lies one nucleotide away. This rearrangement joins TRBV7-9 to TRBJ2-7; D perhaps matches TRBD1 (5 bases). The CDR3 contains 12 residues. The V gene's germline CDR1 is SEHNR and CDR2 FQNEAQ (reference sequence). CDR3 region: CSSSRQNYEQYF. Written as DNA, the CDR3 is TGTTCCAGCAGCCGACAGAACTACGAGCAGTACTTC.